Listed below are T cell receptor beta chains from one sample, sequenced in a study of OX40 agonist ivuxolimab in advanced cancers. Generated by immunoSEQ multiplex PCR, the TCRdb table keeps only in-frame clones and is missing some. The table lists tens of thousands of clones, around 91% of them singletons. The sample was CD4+ or CD8+ T cells sorted from blood, taken in a trial of the OX40 agonist ivuxolimab. These TCRs come from an adult with an advanced solid tumor such as melanoma, head and neck, liver or kidney cancer. The CDR3 runs from the conserved cysteine through the conserved F or W. The D gene is left open where the match is weak. Some rows mark clone size as missing; the rest say once, few, many or name a class of expanded clone.

cdr3_nt	cdr3_aa	v_call	clone_size	j_call	d_call
TGTGCCAGCAACACAAACCGGGACAGGGGGCAAGAAGGCACAGATACGCAGTATTTT	CASNTNRDRGQEGTDTQYF	TRBV11-1	NA	TRBJ2-3	TRBD1
TGTGCAGGGCGGCCGAGGTCCTACAATGAGCAGTTCTTC	CAGRPRSYNEQFF	TRBV30	NA	TRBJ2-1	NA
TGCGCCAGCAGGGGAGGGGACAGGGCTGGGGCCAACGTCCTGACTTTC	CASRGGDRAGANVLTF	TRBV5-1	NA	TRBJ2-6	TRBD1
TGTGCCAGCAGTTTAGAGGTGAACACTGAAGCTTTCTTT	CASSLEVNTEAFF	TRBV6-1	NA	TRBJ1-1	NA
TGTGCCAGCAGCTTGGGTACAGCCCTTAACACTGAAGCTTTCTTT	CASSLGTALNTEAFF	TRBV5-8	NA	TRBJ1-1	NA
TGTGCCAGCAGCTGGTGGCAGGAGACAGATACGCAGTATTTT	CASSWWQETDTQYF	TRBV27	once	TRBJ2-3	NA
TGTGCCATCTCAGGGGGCGAGAACACTGAAGCTTTCTTT	CAISGGENTEAFF	TRBV7-9	few	TRBJ1-1	TRBD1
TGTGCCAGCAGCCCAAGGTCCGGGACAGAGGGCTACACCTTC	CASSPRSGTEGYTF	TRBV7-2	few	TRBJ1-2	TRBD1
TGTGCCAGCAGTGAAATGAGGGACGGCCCTTACGAGCAGTACTTC	CASSEMRDGPYEQYF	TRBV6-1	NA	TRBJ2-7	NA
TGTGCCAGCTCCCGGGACAGGTCGAACACTGAAGCTTTCTTT	CASSRDRSNTEAFF	TRBV18	once	TRBJ1-1	TRBD1
TGTGCCAGCAGCAGCCGAGGGGCGGCGTACCAAGAGACCCAGTACTTC	CASSSRGAAYQETQYF	TRBV9	NA	TRBJ2-5	NA
TGTGCCAGCAGCCCGCAGCTAAGTGCAGAGACCCAGTACTTC	CASSPQLSAETQYF	TRBV7-2	NA	TRBJ2-5	NA
TGTGCCAGCTCACCTTCCCCGGGACAGGGATACTACGAGCAGTACTTC	CASSPSPGQGYYEQYF	TRBV18	NA	TRBJ2-7	TRBD1
TGCGCCAGCAGCTTGGGGACAGCCTACACAGATACGCAGTATTTT	CASSLGTAYTDTQYF	TRBV5-1	NA	TRBJ2-3	NA
TGCGCCAGCAGCCAAGACGGGGCAGGGCTTCGAGAGCAGTACTTC	CASSQDGAGLREQYF	TRBV4-1	NA	TRBJ2-7	NA
TGTGCCAGCAAAATGGGGAGGGTTTACAATGAAAAACTGTTTTTT	CASKMGRVYNEKLFF	TRBV6-5	once	TRBJ1-4	NA
TGCGCCAGCAGCTGGGGACCTCCAAAGCTCCACGAGCAGTACTTC	CASSWGPPKLHEQYF	TRBV5-1	NA	TRBJ2-7	NA
TGTGCCAGCAGCGACAGGGTCGGAGAGACCCAGTACTTC	CASSDRVGETQYF	TRBV7-2	NA	TRBJ2-5	TRBD1
TGCGCCAGCAGCCGGGAGTTGACGGATGATACGCAGTATTTT	CASSRELTDDTQYF	TRBV5-1	once	TRBJ2-3	NA
TGTGCCAGCAGCGGGAGGACTAGCGGGAGGGCCCACAATGAGCAGTTCTTC	CASSGRTSGRAHNEQFF	TRBV7-2	NA	TRBJ2-1	TRBD2
TGTGCCAGCAGCTTGGGGGGACTGGGGGTCTACAATGAGCAGTTCTTC	CASSLGGLGVYNEQFF	TRBV11-3	once	TRBJ2-1	NA
TGTGCCAGCAGTTACGGGGCGGTAACCCCCTACGAGCAGTACTTC	CASSYGAVTPYEQYF	TRBV6-5	NA	TRBJ2-7	NA
TGTGCCAGCGATCAGGGTTCGAACACTGAAGCTTTCTTT	CASDQGSNTEAFF	TRBV2	NA	TRBJ1-1	NA
TGCGCCAGCAGCAGGACTAGCGGCAACAATGAGCAGTTCTTC	CASSRTSGNNEQFF	TRBV5-1	NA	TRBJ2-1	TRBD2
TGTGCCAGCAGCGTAGCTAGCGGGGTAACCGGGGAGCTGTTTTTT	CASSVASGVTGELFF	TRBV9	once	TRBJ2-2	TRBD2
TGTGCCAGCAGCTTAAGTCCCCGGGACAGAGAAACTGGCTACACCTTC	CASSLSPRDRETGYTF	TRBV7-2	NA	TRBJ1-2	TRBD1
TGTGCCAGTAGCCGGGACTTACCTTTCTCCTCCTACAATGAGCAGTTCTTC	CASSRDLPFSSYNEQFF	TRBV19	NA	TRBJ2-1	NA
TGTGCCTGGAGCTACGGACTAGAACGGAGCAATGAGCAGTTCTTC	CAWSYGLERSNEQFF	TRBV30	NA	TRBJ2-1	TRBD2
TGTGCCAGCAGTTCCACCCAGGGGAGGGGATCCATCTACGAGCAGTACTTC	CASSSTQGRGSIYEQYF	TRBV28	NA	TRBJ2-7	NA
TGTGCCAGCAGTGGTGAGTTCCGAGCTTTCTTT	CASSGEFRAFF	TRBV2	NA	TRBJ1-1	NA
TGTGCCAGCTCAAGCTACCAACTTGCGGGGGAGCTGTTTTTT	CASSSYQLAGELFF	TRBV18	NA	TRBJ2-2	NA
TGTGCCAGCATGGAGGGGGGGTCCTACGAGCAGTACTTC	CASMEGGSYEQYF	TRBV6-6	NA	TRBJ2-7	NA
TGTGCCAGCTTGGAAATTGTGAACACTGAAGCTTTCTTT	CASLEIVNTEAFF	TRBV7-9	NA	TRBJ1-1	NA
TGCGCCAGCAGCCCCAACAGGATCGCGGGGGGCTACACCTTC	CASSPNRIAGGYTF	TRBV4-3	NA	TRBJ1-2	NA
TGTGCCAGCAGCTTACAAGCCCCTTATGCCCCTGGAAACACCATATATTTT	CASSLQAPYAPGNTIYF	TRBV7-2	NA	TRBJ1-3	NA
TGTGCCATCAGTGAAAGGACAGGGAACACTGAAGCTTTCTTT	CAISERTGNTEAFF	TRBV10-3	NA	TRBJ1-1	TRBD1
TGTGCCTGGAGTCTAGGACAGGATAATTCACCCCTCCACTTT	CAWSLGQDNSPLHF	TRBV30	NA	TRBJ1-6	TRBD1
TGTGCCAGCAGCGTAAGACTAGCCCACTACAATGAGCAGTTCTTC	CASSVRLAHYNEQFF	TRBV9	NA	TRBJ2-1	TRBD2
TGTGCCGTCGACAGGGGGTCGGGAACTAATGAAAAACTGTTTTTT	CAVDRGSGTNEKLFF	TRBV30	NA	TRBJ1-4	TRBD1
TGTGCCAGTATTCAGAGGGGGCATGATCAGCCCCAGCATTTT	CASIQRGHDQPQHF	TRBV19	NA	TRBJ1-5	TRBD1
TGTGCCAGTAGCTCAAGGGGGGGGTCCTCCTACGAGCAGTACTTC	CASSSRGGSSYEQYF	TRBV19	NA	TRBJ2-7	NA
TGTGCCAGCAGCTTAGAAGGTAGACAGGGGAACTATGGCTACACCTTC	CASSLEGRQGNYGYTF	TRBV11-3	NA	TRBJ1-2	TRBD1
TGTGCCAGTAGTATTTCGGGGAACACTGAAGCTTTCTTT	CASSISGNTEAFF	TRBV19	NA	TRBJ1-1	NA
TGTGCCAGCAGCACCCCCTCCGGGCAGTACTTC	CASSTPSGQYF	TRBV6-1	NA	TRBJ2-7	NA
TGCGCCAGCAGCCCGGGTACAGGGCCTAATGAAAAACTGTTTTTT	CASSPGTGPNEKLFF	TRBV4-3	NA	TRBJ1-4	NA
TGTGCCAGCAGCCTCAGACTAGCGGGAGGGGCAGATACGCAGTATTTT	CASSLRLAGGADTQYF	TRBV11-2	NA	TRBJ2-3	TRBD2
TGTGCCAGCAGCTTAGAACAGGTTGGCGAGCAGTACTTC	CASSLEQVGEQYF	TRBV7-9	NA	TRBJ2-7	NA
TGTGCCAGCAGTGAAGATTTTAGCGGGGTCTACAATGAGCAGTTCTTC	CASSEDFSGVYNEQFF	TRBV6-1	NA	TRBJ2-1	TRBD2
TGTGCCTGGAGCCACGGTCTGGGCACTGAAGCTTTCTTT	CAWSHGLGTEAFF	TRBV30	few	TRBJ1-1	NA
TGTGCCACCAGCTCGCGACAGGGTTTCCCAGATACGCAGTATTTT	CATSSRQGFPDTQYF	TRBV15	NA	TRBJ2-3	TRBD1
TGTGCCAGCAGCTTCACCGCTGGACTAGCGGGAGCGGGAGAGACCCAGTACTTC	CASSFTAGLAGAGETQYF	TRBV7-6	NA	TRBJ2-5	TRBD2
TGTGCCAGCAGCGTTTGGGACAGTCGAGGCTCCTACGAGCAGTACTTC	CASSVWDSRGSYEQYF	TRBV9	NA	TRBJ2-7	TRBD1
TGTGCCAGCAGCCCCGCGACAGAAAATCAGCCCCAGCATTTT	CASSPATENQPQHF	TRBV6-6	NA	TRBJ1-5	NA
TGCAGCCGGGACGGGGGCTACGAGCAGTACTTC	CSRDGGYEQYF	TRBV20-1	NA	TRBJ2-7	NA
TGTGCCAGCTCTTGGGGAGATAGCAATCAGCCCCAGCATTTT	CASSWGDSNQPQHF	TRBV18	few	TRBJ1-5	NA
TGTGCCGCCGACCCGGGGGTAGGGGCCAACGTCCTGACTTTC	CAADPGVGANVLTF	TRBV6-5	NA	TRBJ2-6	NA
TGTGCCAGCAGCACGGACAGGTCGGGGAATGAGCAGTTCTTC	CASSTDRSGNEQFF	TRBV7-2	NA	TRBJ2-1	TRBD1
TGCAGCGCCCCGAAGGGGGGCCGAGCTTACAATGAGCAGTTCTTC	CSAPKGGRAYNEQFF	TRBV29-1	NA	TRBJ2-1	NA
TGTGCCAGCAGCTTAGCACCCTCGAACTTTATGAACACTGAAGCTTTCTTT	CASSLAPSNFMNTEAFF	TRBV7-2	once	TRBJ1-1	NA